This TCR beta chain was identified during a study of T cell changes during pregnancy in multiple sclerosis. TCRdb keeps only in-frame clones here, not all; method: immunoSEQ multiplex PCR. The sample lists about 45,000 clones; approximately 90% were seen once. V trimming: 6 bases; J trimming: 1 base; junction bases outside the gene matches: 5. This CDR3 has 14 amino acids. Germline CDR1 reads MRHNA; CDR2 reads SNTAGT. The TCR comes from a female donor with multiple sclerosis, enrolled in a pregnancy study. The genes are TRBV6-4 and TRBJ1-1, with TRBD1 matching 7 bases. This specimen consisted of CD8+ T cells from peripheral blood mononuclear cells, obtained in the second trimester of pregnancy. The CDR3 nucleotides are TGTGCCAGCAGCGAGACAGGGTCGAACACTGAAGCTTTCTTT. Its protein is CASSETGSNTEAFF.